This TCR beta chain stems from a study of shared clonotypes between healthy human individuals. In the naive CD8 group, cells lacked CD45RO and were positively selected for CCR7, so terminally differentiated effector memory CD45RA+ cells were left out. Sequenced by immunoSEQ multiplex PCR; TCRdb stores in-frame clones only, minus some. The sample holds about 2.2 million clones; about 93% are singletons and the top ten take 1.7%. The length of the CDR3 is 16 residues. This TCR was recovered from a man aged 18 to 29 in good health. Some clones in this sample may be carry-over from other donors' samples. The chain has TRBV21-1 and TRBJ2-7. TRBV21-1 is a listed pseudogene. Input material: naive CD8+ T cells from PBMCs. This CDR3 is CASSKVLGRHSYEQYF. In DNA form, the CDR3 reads TGTGCCAGCAGCAAAGTCCTAGGACGCCACTCCTACGAGCAGTACTTC.